This T cell receptor beta chain was captured by sequencing in a study of molecular identifiers for immune sequencing clone quantification. Study-wide points: Spiked Jurkat TCR RNA equivalent to one cell was reportedly detectable in about a million naive cells.

The CDR3 is 21 amino acids. Germline loops: CDR1 MNHEY, CDR2 SVGAGI. Trimming removed 1 base from V and 2 bases from J; junction bases left unmatched: 21. TCRdb independently ran MiXCR on the PCR reads; one entry per CDR3 protein. This table has more than 450,000 distinct CDR3 sequences, about a fifth appearing once. This clonotype was recorded a few times. Its antigen is not identified. Sequencing was performed on naive CD8+ T cells from blood, with Jurkat cell RNA spiked in. Subset of the sample: FACS-sorted CD8+CD4-CCR7+CD45RA+ naive T cells. The receptor's source is a human donor in good health. Some libraries in this study had Jurkat cell RNA spiked in. The chain recombines TRBV6-5 with TRBJ1-1, with 8 bases matching TRBD1. The CDR3 DNA is TGTGCCAGCAGTTACTTCCGAATACCGGACAGGGAGGAAGTACTTAACACTGAAGCTTTCTTT. Translated: CASSYFRIPDREEVLNTEAFF.